This TCR beta chain was sequenced during a study of CXCR3-negative and CXCR3-positive naive CD8 T cells. On this clonotype: The target antigen is unknown.

Triplicate sorts, 300,000 cells apiece, were made for each CD8+ T cell subset. Study findings and constraints: Post-cryopreservation CXCR3 expression was partly diminished, and the bulk of assays employed fresh PBMCs. In CXCR3-positive naive cells, the TRB CDR3s were more hydrophobic than in CXCR3-negative naive cells.

UMI-labeled 5' RACE TRB cDNA libraries were prepared from the cells. TCRdb re-analyzed the 5' RACE reads; it lists each CDR3 protein once, without DNA. The table lists about 92,000 distinct CDR3 sequences. The CDR3 covers 13 residues. The germline V gene has CDR1 SGHNT and CDR2 YYREEE (reference sequence). This clonotype was obtained from a human donor in good health. Some clones in this sample may be carry-over from other donors' samples. The sequenced sample was naive CXCR3+ CD8+ T cells from blood. As to subset: CD45RO-CCR7+CD27+CD95- naive CD8+ T cells expressing CXCR3 (TNR3+). The chain is built from TRBV5-4 and TRBJ1-2; TCRdb indicates TRBD1, and absent DNA this call remains unverified. CDR3 residues: CASSLTGGLGYTF.